Each of the 18 T cell receptor beta chains below was sequenced from the same sample in a study of shared clonotypes between healthy human individuals. Profiling relied on immunoSEQ multiplex PCR, and the TCRdb table lists in-frame clones only, not all of them. The table shows about 1.9 million clones, with roughly 93% occurring only once. CD8 cells regarded as naive lacked CD45RO, were positively chosen for CCR7, and omitted terminally differentiated effector memory CD45RA+ cells. The sample comprised naive CD8+ T cells from PBMCs. The receptors stem from a man between 18 and 35 years old in good health. Some clones in this sample may be carry-over from other donors' samples.

The chain has TRBV29-1 and TRBJ1-2; unclear D gene. Germline loops: CDR1 SQVTM, CDR2 ANQGSEA. Trimming stripped 5 bases from V and 6 bases from J, with 13 bases between. This CDR3 comprises 12 residues. The CDR3 DNA is TGCAGCGTTCGGACGGAGAGGGATGGCTACACCTTC. The encoded protein is CSVRTERDGYTF.

This rearrangement joins TRBV28 to TRBJ2-1, with TRBD1 matching 7 bases. J lost 7 bases, V lost 5 bases, and 17 bases had no gene match. Germline V CDR1 and CDR2: MDHEN, SYDVKM. The CDR3 runs 17 residues. The CDR3 spells CASSTGQEFYPANEQFF. The CDR3 nucleotides are TGTGCCAGCAGTACAGGACAGGAATTCTACCCCGCTAATGAGCAGTTCTTC.

The chain links TRBV30 to TRBJ2-3; D gene unclear. The CDR3 contains 13 residues. V was trimmed by 0 bases and J by 3 bases, leaving 7 bases between them. CDR1 is GTSNPN, CDR2 SVGIG, per germline (reference sequence). CDR3 coding DNA: TGTGCCTGGAGTGTACATAATACAGATACGCAGTATTTT. Its translation is CAWSVHNTDTQYF.

This chain uses TRBV2 with TRBJ1-5; D uncertain. This CDR3 region has 13 residues. V lost 8 bases, J lost 5 bases, and 13 bases lay in between. The germline CDR1 and CDR2 sequences are SNHLY and FYNNEI. The CDR3 here is CASAGRKDQPQHF. The DNA for the CDR3 is TGTGCCAGCGCAGGACGGAAAGATCAGCCCCAGCATTTT.

The rearrangement uses TRBV19 and TRBJ2-7; a weak D match, TRBD1 (5 bases). The ends were cut back, 6 bases at V and 0 bases at J, with 12 bases in the middle. CDR1 and CDR2 (germline): LNHDA, SQIVND (reference sequence). The CDR3 is 14 residues long. CDR3 sequence: CASRGRASSYEQYF. The DNA for the CDR3 is TGTGCCAGTAGGGGCAGGGCGAGCTCCTACGAGCAGTACTTC. The variable domain in full, with the rest retrieved from reference TRBV19 and TRBJ2-7, is DGGITQSPKYLFRKEGQNVTLSCEQNLNHDAMYWYRQDPGQGLRLIYYSQIVNDFQKGDIAEGYSVSREKKESFPLTVTSAQKNPTAFYLCASRGRASSYEQYFGPGTRLTVT.

Comments on this clone: The sample has other DNA sequences that encode this CDR3 too. This chain joins TRBV9 and TRBJ2-7; TRBD1 agrees at 12 bases. Germline CDR1 SGDLS, CDR2 YYNGEE. The CDR3 spans 14 residues. After removal of 3 bases from V and 5 bases from J, the junction contained 3 bases not matched to a gene. The CDR3 coding sequence is TGTGCCAGCAGCGACGGGACAGGGGGCAACGAGCAGTACTTC. This gives the protein CASSDGTGGNEQYF. The full variable domain, in which reference TRBV9 and TRBJ2-7 provide the parts outside the CDR3, is DSGVTQTPKHLITATGQRVTLRCSPRSGDLSVYWYQQSLDQGLQFLIQYYNGEERAKGNILERFSAQQFPDLHSELNLSSLELGDSALYFCASSDGTGGNEQYFGPGTRLTVT.

With respect to this clone: Other DNA variants within this sample encode the same CDR3. The V and J genes are TRBV27 and TRBJ2-1; D gene ambiguous. V was trimmed by 2 bases and J by 4 bases, leaving 6 bases between them. Germline V lookup: CDR1 MNHEY, CDR2 SMNVEV (reference sequence). This CDR3 is 13 amino acids long. CDR3 nucleotides: TGTGCCAGCAGTTTAGCACATTACAATGAGCAGTTCTTC. It translates to CASSLAHYNEQFF.

The chain combines TRBV28 with TRBJ2-7, with 8 bases identical to TRBD2. The V gene end was trimmed by 9 bases and the J gene end by 5 bases; junction bases not matched to a gene: 9. The germline V gene has CDR1 MDHEN and CDR2 SYDVKM. This CDR3 contains 13 residues. CDR3 protein: CASGLAGTDEQYF. In DNA, the CDR3 is TGTGCCAGTGGACTAGCAGGTACCGACGAGCAGTACTTC.

The chain employs TRBV7-3 and TRBJ2-1, with 10 bases aligning to TRBD1. Germline assignment: CDR1 SGHTA and CDR2 FQGTGA. V dropped 4 bases and J dropped 7; count of bases not matched to a gene: 10. CDR3 length: 16 residues. CDR3 bases: TGTGCCAGCAGCTACTTGACAGGGGGCTTGATAAATGAGCAGTTCTTC. Its translation is CASSYLTGGLINEQFF.

Comment on this clone: The sample holds other DNA sequences that translate to the same CDR3. This chain joins TRBV9 and TRBJ2-2, with D hard to call. The CDR3 contains 12 residues. Germline V lookup: CDR1 SGDLS, CDR2 YYNGEE. The V end lost 3 bases, the J end lost 5 bases, and 5 bases lay between the germline ends. The DNA for the CDR3 is TGTGCCAGCAGCGAAGGGACCGGGGAGCTGTTTTTT. Its protein is CASSEGTGELFF.

The chain carries TRBV5-1 and TRBJ2-2, with D possibly TRBD2 on 6 matching bases. The CDR3 has 15 residues. Trimming pared 4 bases from V and 0 bases from J, leaving 10 bases between. In germline, CDR1 is SGHRS, CDR2 YFSETQ. CDR3 DNA: TGCGCCAGCAGCGTCGGGACTTCGAACACCGGGGAGCTGTTTTTT. Protein sequence: CASSVGTSNTGELFF.

The rearrangement joins TRBV30 to TRBJ1-1, with a tentative D call TRBD1 (5 bases). Trimming left V 8 bases short and J 5 bases short, with 21 bases between. Germline loops: CDR1 GTSNPN, CDR2 SVGIG (reference sequence). The CDR3 contains 14 residues. The CDR3 DNA is TGTGCCACAACGCCCGGGACGGGTGTGACTGAAGCTTTCTTT. Translating gives CATTPGTGVTEAFF.

The chain recombines TRBV5-1 with TRBJ2-7; D is possibly TRBD1 or TRBD2 (5 bases each). V was trimmed by 0 bases and J by 8 bases, leaving 15 bases between them. The CDR3 consists of 14 residues. Germline V gives CDR1 SGHRS, CDR2 YFSETQ. CDR3 sequence (DNA): TGCGCCAGCAGCTTGGACCGGGACCACGTCCAGCAGTACTTC. Translation: CASSLDRDHVQQYF.

The rearrangement uses TRBV15 and TRBJ2-7; no reliable D call. The V gene's germline CDR1 is LNHNV and CDR2 YYDKDF (reference sequence). V dropped 8 bases and J dropped 4 bases, with 15 bases sitting between them. The CDR3 extends over 13 amino acids. The CDR3: CATSPGRRYEQYF. The DNA for the CDR3 is TGTGCCACCTCCCCGGGTCGTCGGTACGAGCAGTACTTC.

The chain carries TRBV4-3 and TRBJ2-6; the D gene is possibly TRBD1 (6 bases). CDR1 and CDR2 from the germline V gene are LGHNA and YSLEER. V was pared by 1 base and J by 4 bases, with 17 bases between. The CDR3 runs to 18 residues. Here the CDR3 DNA reads TGCGCCAGCAGCCAAGCTCCCAGGGGCCCCGAAGGGGCCAACGTCCTGACTTTC. Protein product: CASSQAPRGPEGANVLTF.

This rearrangement joins TRBV10-3 to TRBJ2-3; 15 positions match TRBD2. CDR1 ENHRY and CDR2 SYGVKD come from the germline V gene. With 2 bases clipped from V and 2 bases from J, the junction kept 5 bases outside the gene matches. The CDR3 has 18 amino acids. CDR3 sequence (DNA): TGTGCCATCAGTGAGGTCGGGACTAGCGGGGGGAACACAGATACGCAGTATTTT. It specifies CAISEVGTSGGNTDTQYF.

Only a few counts were recorded for this clone. The V call is TRBV6-5, the J call TRBJ1-2, with D uncertain. V was shortened by 4 bases and J by 3 bases, with 12 bases between the two germline ends. Germline V CDR1 and CDR2: MNHEY, SVGAGI. This CDR3 comprises 14 residues. DNA for the CDR3: TGTGCCAGCAGTTCCCTCCGGGCCCACTATGGCTACACCTTC. Encoded protein: CASSSLRAHYGYTF.

As concerns this clone: This sample also contains other DNA sequences that code for the same CDR3. The chain has TRBV7-9 and TRBJ2-1; the match to TRBD2 covers 13 bases. V lost 4 bases and J lost 6; bases outside the gene matches: 6. The germline V gene has CDR1 SEHNR and CDR2 FQNEAQ (reference sequence). There are 16 residues in the CDR3. The CDR3 region is CASSSPGLAGFNEQFF. The CDR3 region has the DNA TGTGCCAGCAGCTCCCCGGGACTAGCGGGATTCAATGAGCAGTTCTTC.